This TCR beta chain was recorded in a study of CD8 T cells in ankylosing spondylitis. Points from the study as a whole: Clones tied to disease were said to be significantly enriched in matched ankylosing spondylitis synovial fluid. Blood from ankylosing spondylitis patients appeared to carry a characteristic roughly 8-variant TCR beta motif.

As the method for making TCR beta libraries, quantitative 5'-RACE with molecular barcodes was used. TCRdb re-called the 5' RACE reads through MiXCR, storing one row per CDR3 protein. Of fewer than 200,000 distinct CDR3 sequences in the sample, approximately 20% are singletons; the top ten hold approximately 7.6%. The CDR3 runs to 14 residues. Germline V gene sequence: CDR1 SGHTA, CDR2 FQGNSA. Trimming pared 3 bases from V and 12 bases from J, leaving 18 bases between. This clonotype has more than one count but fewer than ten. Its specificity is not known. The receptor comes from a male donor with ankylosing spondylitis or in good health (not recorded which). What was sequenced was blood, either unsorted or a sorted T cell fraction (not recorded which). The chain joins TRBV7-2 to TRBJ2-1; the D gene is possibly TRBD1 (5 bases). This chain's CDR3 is CASSLVTADKGQFF. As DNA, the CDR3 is TGTGCCAGCAGCTTGGTGACAGCCGACAAAGGGCAGTTCTTC.